This is a list of T cell receptor beta chains from one sample in a study of T-cell memory formation after mild COVID-19. TCRdb re-called the 5' RACE reads through MiXCR, storing one row per CDR3 protein. The table has 450,000 to 700,000 distinct CDR3 sequences, roughly 18% seen once. The sample comprised PBMCs or a T cell subset sorted from them (not recorded which). All receptors come from an adult woman who had mild COVID-19 (a few samples of this study predate the infection). Cell type and time point are not known. Each CDR3 is given with its conserved first and last residue.

v_gene	j_gene	CDR3aa
TRBV11-3	TRBJ2-1	CASSRGDRYNEQFF
TRBV3-1	TRBJ1-1	CASSQVMGGAEAFF
TRBV11-2	TRBJ2-2	CVSGPMTGEGPLIGELFF
TRBV20-1	TRBJ2-7	CSAYRGREQYF
TRBV4-3	TRBJ2-5	CASSQAPSGTDETQYF
TRBV12-3/TRBV12-4	TRBJ1-1	CASSLAGTGRATEAFF
TRBV10-3	TRBJ2-3	CAISDGLAAPSTDTQYF
TRBV12-3/TRBV12-4	TRBJ2-7	CASSQTVVYEQYF
TRBV19	TRBJ2-7	CATKRDTSSYEQYF
TRBV30	TRBJ2-7	CAWSVFQGPYEQYF
TRBV7-9	TRBJ2-1	CASSFGGGLGNEQFF
TRBV4-1	TRBJ2-2	CASSQDPRRFRGSGAGELFF
TRBV24-1	TRBJ2-1	CATSDWGLYNEQFF
TRBV27	TRBJ2-1	CASSNAIGEQFF
TRBV3-1	TRBJ2-3	CASSQASPDTQYF
TRBV20-1	TRBJ1-6	CSASWIDRTGDNSPLHF
TRBV18	TRBJ2-1	CASRTSGGPYEQFF
TRBV7-7	TRBJ2-1	CASSSGPPYNEQFF
TRBV20-1	TRBJ1-1	CSARDLGPPGTLNTEAFF
TRBV5-4	TRBJ2-5	CASRGTGEETQYF
TRBV6-1	TRBJ1-2	CASSEEGTGRIYGYTF
TRBV11-3	TRBJ2-7	CASSEPGQGRTSYEQYF
TRBV5-1	TRBJ2-2	CASSLGLAGVSGELFF
TRBV20-1	TRBJ1-2	CSAAAGDHGYTF
TRBV19	TRBJ2-6	CASRGQSSSGANVLTF
TRBV20-1	TRBJ1-6	CSAIRARAGDSPLHF
TRBV18	TRBJ2-5	CASSPRTSGGPGGTQYF
TRBV21-1	TRBJ2-1	CARGYRRFF
TRBV7-2	TRBJ1-1	CASSLFSFMNTEAFF
TRBV3-1	TRBJ2-7	CASSDIGSAKYF
TRBV7-6	TRBJ1-2	CASSPGTIYTF
TRBV5-1	TRBJ1-1	CASSLGPGTEAFF
TRBV6-6	TRBJ2-7	CASNQYKGLYEQYF
TRBV10-3	TRBJ2-4	CAIGGTKNIQYF
TRBV5-1	TRBJ2-6	CASSPWTTSGANVLTF
TRBV19	TRBJ1-5	CASKRGGNQPQHF
TRBV20-1	TRBJ1-5	CSASDRGNQPQHF
TRBV7-6	TRBJ1-4	CASSSYTIAQGKLFF
TRBV6-1	TRBJ2-3	CASLPRMSSGGVNTQYF
TRBV29-1	TRBJ1-1	CSVEGQGHTEAFF
TRBV20-1	TRBJ1-4	CSARTGPVSNEKLFF